This entry lists 15 T cell receptor beta chains sequenced from one sample in a study of neurological immune-mediated disorders (dated by TCRdb to the late 2010s). Library generation was performed with 5' RACE. The listed sequencing device is Illumina HiSeq 2500. TCRdb redid the processing of the public reads, applying fastp at Q25 and MiXCR, and retained in-frame beta chains. Identical CDR3 proteins give one entry, which carries the most common genes and DNA. For this sample there are approximately 68,000 distinct CDR3 sequences; 4.5% to 5.5% appear just once. Over 2% of the sample comes from the top ten. Source material: PBMCs. These receptors all stem from an older woman with multiple sclerosis.

This clonotype was detected a few times. This chain joins TRBV6-4 and TRBJ2-1, with TRBD2 identical over 8 bases. The CDR3 is made up of 16 amino acids. Germline trimming cut 0 bases from V and 4 bases from J; bases unmatched to any gene: 5. Germline CDR1 MRHNA, CDR2 SNTAGT. In DNA, the CDR3 is TGTGCCAGCAGTGACTCTGGCGGGAGGCTGTACAATGAGCAGTTCTTC. Translation gives CASSDSGGRLYNEQFF.

A single count supports this clonotype. The gene calls are TRBV12-3 or TRBV12-4 and TRBJ1-5; 7 bases agree with TRBD1. V trimming: 1 base; J trimming: 1 base; junction bases outside the gene matches: 1. The CDR3 contains 15 residues. The CDR3 sequence: CASSLGDRSNQPQHF. The CDR3 nucleotides read TGTGCCAGCAGTTTAGGGGACAGAAGCAATCAGCCCCAGCATTTT.

This clonotype was seen at least ten times. The chain couples TRBV27 to TRBJ2-5; possible D gene TRBD1, 6 bases. Trimming pared 5 bases from V and 3 bases from J, leaving 10 bases between. The CDR3 contains 13 residues. Germline V gene data show CDR1 as MNHEY and CDR2 as SMNVEV (reference sequence). The CDR3 region is CASSVRTEETQYF. In DNA, the CDR3 is TGTGCCAGCAGTGTAAGGACAGAAGAGACCCAGTACTTC.

This clonotype was seen at least ten times. The chain couples TRBV2 to TRBJ2-2; 7 bases match TRBD1. This CDR3 has 13 residues. The V gene end was trimmed by 7 bases and the J gene end by 7 bases; junction bases not matched to a gene: 6. The V gene's germline CDR1 is SNHLY and CDR2 FYNNEI. Here the CDR3 DNA reads TGTGCCAGCATTACACAGGGGCTCGGGGAGCTGTTTTTT. Translating it yields CASITQGLGELFF.

This clonotype has ten or more counts. The chain joins TRBV6-5 to TRBJ2-7; 7 bases line up with TRBD1. The length of the CDR3 is 15 residues. The germline V gene has CDR1 MNHEY and CDR2 SVGAGI. The J segment lost 2 bases and the V segment lost 1 base, leaving 5 bases of the junction unmatched. CDR3: CASSYYGDRPYEQYF. DNA for the CDR3: TGTGCCAGCAGTTACTATGGGGACAGACCCTACGAGCAGTACTTC.

This clonotype was picked up many times. The genes are TRBV1 and TRBJ1-1; the table calls TRBD1, which could not be checked here. TRBV1 is described as a pseudogene. The length of the CDR3 is 13 residues. DNA for the CDR3: TGCACCAGCAGCCAAGGCAGGGGCACTGAAGCTTTCTTT. Translating it yields CTSSQGRGTEAFF.

This clonotype was counted many times. The chain carries TRBV20-1 and TRBJ2-3, with TRBD2 matching over 15 bases. The CDR3 runs 16 residues. Germline assignment: CDR1 DFQATT and CDR2 SNEGSKA (reference sequence). V shed 6 bases and J 4 bases; nucleotides not matched to a gene: 8. The CDR3 is CSAGGLAGGGPDTQYF. CDR3 sequence (DNA): TGCAGTGCGGGGGGACTAGCGGGAGGAGGGCCAGATACGCAGTATTTT.

The rearrangement joins TRBV19 to TRBJ1-1, with D possibly TRBD1 on 5 matching bases. Looked up from germline, CDR1 is LNHDA and CDR2 is SQIVND (reference sequence). This CDR3 spans 15 amino acids. The V and J ends lost 1 base and 1 base respectively, with 10 bases between them. This CDR3 is CASSIVGTANTEAFF. The DNA of the CDR3 is TGTGCCAGTAGTATAGTGGGGACGGCGAACACTGAAGCTTTCTTT.

This clonotype came up a few times. The V and J genes are TRBV6-8 and TRBJ1-2, with a tentative D call TRBD1 (6 bases). The CDR3 extends over 17 amino acids. CDR1 and CDR2 from the germline V gene are MNHGY and SAAAGT. Trimming took off 6 bases at V and 0 bases at J, with 20 bases between the two ends. The CDR3 here is CASRRGNTGRANYGYTF. DNA for the CDR3: TGTGCCAGCAGAAGGGGAAATACAGGGCGTGCTAACTATGGCTACACCTTC.

This clonotype was found many times. This chain connects TRBV28 to TRBJ2-1; 8 nucleotides line up with TRBD2. V lost 5 bases, J lost 9 bases, and 6 bases stayed unmatched. This CDR3 is 13 amino acids long. Germline-derived CDR1 and CDR2 are MDHEN and SYDVKM. The DNA of the CDR3 is TGTGCCAGCAGTCCGGGAGGGTGGAGTGAGCAGTTCTTC. Encoded protein: CASSPGGWSEQFF.

Many counts were recorded for this clonotype. This chain links TRBV5-1 with TRBJ1-2; no firm D call. The CDR3 length is 15 residues. The V end lost 3 bases, the J end lost 7 bases, and 19 bases lay between the germline ends. Germline V gene data show CDR1 as SGHRS and CDR2 as YFSETQ. CDR3: CASSSEGGQIGGYTF. CDR3 DNA sequence: TGCGCCAGCAGCTCGGAGGGAGGCCAAATAGGTGGCTACACCTTC. Based on the CDR3 plus reference TRBV5-1 and TRBJ1-2, the full variable domain is KAGVTQTPRYLIKTRGQQVTLSCSPISGHRSVSWYQQTPGQGLQFLFEYFSETQRNKGNFPGRFSGRQFSNSRSEMNVSTLELGDSALYLCASSSEGGQIGGYTFGSGTRLTVV.

This clonotype has at least ten counts. The genes are TRBV12-3 or TRBV12-4 and TRBJ2-3, with D perhaps TRBD1 (5 bases). The length of the CDR3 is 14 residues. Trimming shortened V by 3 bases and J by 1 base, and 8 bases separated the two germline ends. This CDR3 reads CASSFLGGTDTQYF. The CDR3 coding sequence is TGTGCCAGCAGTTTCTTAGGGGGCACAGATACGCAGTATTTT.

As concerns this clonotype: A single base separates this from a much larger clone, so it may be a read error. The rearrangement uses TRBV12-3 or TRBV12-4 and TRBJ2-5, with 8 bases matching TRBD1. CDR3 length: 14 amino acids. The ends lost 4 bases at V and 4 bases at J; junction bases unmatched: 5. CDR3: CASSYRTGRETQYF. The CDR3 region has the DNA TGTGCCAGCAGTTACCGGACAGGGAGAGAGACCCAGTACTTC.

The gene calls are TRBV29-1 and TRBJ2-1; D gene unclear. Germline CDR1 and CDR2: SQVTM and ANQGSEA. The CDR3 totals 14 residues. The V end was cut by 8 bases, the J end by 5 bases, with 19 bases between. CDR3 loop: CSSMAIPFDNEQFF. The CDR3 DNA reads TGCAGCTCCATGGCTATCCCCTTTGACAATGAGCAGTTCTTC.

Ten or more counts support this clonotype. The V and J genes are TRBV12-3 or TRBV12-4 and TRBJ2-1; D is perhaps TRBD2 (5 bases). Trimming pared 5 bases from V and 4 bases from J, leaving 9 bases between. The CDR3 contains 13 residues. CDR3 residues: CASSAGLYNEQFF. In nucleotides, the CDR3 is TGTGCCAGCAGTGCCGGACTTTACAATGAGCAGTTCTTC.